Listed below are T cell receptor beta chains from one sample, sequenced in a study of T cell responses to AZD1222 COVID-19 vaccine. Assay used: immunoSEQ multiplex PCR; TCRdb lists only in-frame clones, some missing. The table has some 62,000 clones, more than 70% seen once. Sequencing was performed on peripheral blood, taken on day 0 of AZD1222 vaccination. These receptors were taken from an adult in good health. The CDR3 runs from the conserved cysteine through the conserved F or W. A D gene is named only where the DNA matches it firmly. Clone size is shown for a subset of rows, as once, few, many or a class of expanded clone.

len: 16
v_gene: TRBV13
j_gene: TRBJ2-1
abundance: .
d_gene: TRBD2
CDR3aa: CASSLPPSGGAVGQFF
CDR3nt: TGTGCCAGCAGCTTGCCACCTAGCGGGGGGGCCGTAGGGCAGTTCTTC

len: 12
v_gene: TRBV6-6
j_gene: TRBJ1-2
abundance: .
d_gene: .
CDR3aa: CASRTGPYGYTF
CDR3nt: TGTGCCAGCCGTACGGGCCCTTATGGCTACACCTTC

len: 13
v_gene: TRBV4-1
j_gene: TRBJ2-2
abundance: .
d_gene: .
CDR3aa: CASRQGHPGELFF
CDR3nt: TGCGCCAGCAGACAAGGACACCCCGGGGAGCTGTTTTTT

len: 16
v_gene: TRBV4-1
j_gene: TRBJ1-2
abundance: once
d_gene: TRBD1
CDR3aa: CASSRGTTGGNYGYTF
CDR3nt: TGCGCCAGCAGCCGAGGCACCACAGGGGGTAACTATGGCTACACCTTC

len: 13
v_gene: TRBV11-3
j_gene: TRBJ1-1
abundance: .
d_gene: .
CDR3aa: CASSSQANTEAFF
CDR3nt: TGTGCCAGCAGCTCACAGGCGAACACTGAAGCTTTCTTT

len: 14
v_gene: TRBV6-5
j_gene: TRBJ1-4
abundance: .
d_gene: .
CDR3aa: CASKQGITNEKLFF
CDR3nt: TGTGCCAGCAAACAGGGTATTACTAATGAAAAACTGTTTTTT

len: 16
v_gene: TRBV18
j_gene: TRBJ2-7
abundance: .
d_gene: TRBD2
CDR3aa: CASSPSAGGFGNEQYF
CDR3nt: TGTGCCAGCTCACCAAGCGCGGGGGGTTTCGGTAACGAGCAGTACTTC

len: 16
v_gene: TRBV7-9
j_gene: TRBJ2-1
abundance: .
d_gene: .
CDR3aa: CASSARDTFSYNEQFF
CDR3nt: TGTGCCAGCAGCGCAAGGGACACCTTCTCCTACAATGAGCAGTTCTTC

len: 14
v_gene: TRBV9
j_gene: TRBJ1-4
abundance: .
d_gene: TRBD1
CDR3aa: CASSVGTGGEKLFF
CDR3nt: TGTGCCAGCAGCGTCGGGACAGGGGGTGAAAAACTGTTTTTT

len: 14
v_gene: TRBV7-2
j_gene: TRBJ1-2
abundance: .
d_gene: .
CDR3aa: CASSSQGGPYGYTF
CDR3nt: TGTGCCAGCAGCTCCCAGGGAGGTCCGTATGGCTACACCTTC

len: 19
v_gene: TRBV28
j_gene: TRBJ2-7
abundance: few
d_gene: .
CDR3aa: CASSLSFGRAIKVVYEQYF
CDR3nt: TGTGCCAGCAGTTTAAGTTTCGGCAGGGCAATCAAAGTGGTCTACGAGCAGTACTTC

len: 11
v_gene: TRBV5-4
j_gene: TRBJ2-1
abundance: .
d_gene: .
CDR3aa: CASSFGSEQFF
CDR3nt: TGTGCCAGCAGCTTTGGGAGTGAGCAGTTCTTC

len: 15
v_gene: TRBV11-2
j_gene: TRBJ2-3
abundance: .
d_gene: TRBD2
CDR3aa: CASSRTSGDTDTQYF
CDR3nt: TGTGCCAGCAGCCGGACTAGCGGGGACACAGATACGCAGTATTTT

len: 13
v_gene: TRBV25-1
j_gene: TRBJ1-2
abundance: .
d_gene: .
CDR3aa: CASSDLPNYGYTF
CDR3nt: TGTGCCAGCAGTGATCTCCCTAACTATGGCTACACCTTC

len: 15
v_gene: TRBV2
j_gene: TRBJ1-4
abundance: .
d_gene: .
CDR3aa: CASSVLGNPVEKLFF
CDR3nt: TGTGCCAGCAGTGTCCTTGGGAACCCGGTCGAAAAACTGTTTTTT

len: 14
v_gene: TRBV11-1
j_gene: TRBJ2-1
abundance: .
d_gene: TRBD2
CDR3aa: CASKGLAGDNEQFF
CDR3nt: TGTGCCAGCAAAGGACTAGCGGGGGACAATGAGCAGTTCTTC